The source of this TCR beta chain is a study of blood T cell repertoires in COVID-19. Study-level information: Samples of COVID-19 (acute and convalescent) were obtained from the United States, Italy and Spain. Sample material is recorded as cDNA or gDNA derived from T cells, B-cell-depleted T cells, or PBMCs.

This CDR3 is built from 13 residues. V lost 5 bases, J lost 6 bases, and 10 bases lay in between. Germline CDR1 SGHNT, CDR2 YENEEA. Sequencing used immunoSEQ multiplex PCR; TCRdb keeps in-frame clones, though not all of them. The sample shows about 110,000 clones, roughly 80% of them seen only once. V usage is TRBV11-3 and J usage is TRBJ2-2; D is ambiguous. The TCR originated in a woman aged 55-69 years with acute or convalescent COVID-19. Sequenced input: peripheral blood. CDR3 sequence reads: CASSTDAPGELFF. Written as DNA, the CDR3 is TGTGCCAGCAGCACAGACGCCCCCGGGGAGCTGTTTTTT.